The rows below give T cell receptor beta chains drawn from one sample of a study of shared clonotypes between healthy human individuals. Only in-frame clones appear in the TCRdb table, and some are missing; sequencing was by immunoSEQ multiplex PCR. The sample consists of approximately 700,000 clones, around three quarters of them appearing once. Sequencing was carried out using memory CD4+ T cells sorted from blood. The source of these receptors is a young woman in good health. CDR3s include the opening cysteine and the closing phenylalanine or tryptophan. The D gene is left open where the match is weak. Size tells how often a clone was seen (once, few, many) or the class of an expanded clone, and some rows leave it out.

v_call,d_call,clone_size,j_call,cdr3_nt,cdr3_aa
TRBV18,.,.,TRBJ1-5,TGTGCCAGCTCACCACAGTCGGGGCAGCCCCAGCATTTT,CASSPQSGQPQHF
TRBV18,.,.,TRBJ2-7,TGTGCCAGCTCAGCAGAGTACGAGCAGTACTTC,CASSAEYEQYF
TRBV7-9,.,.,TRBJ2-7,TGTGCCAGCAGCTTAGGGGCCTTAAACGAGCAGTACTTC,CASSLGALNEQYF
TRBV5-6,.,.,TRBJ1-2,TGTGCCAGCAGCTTGGTCGGGGTATCGTATGGCTACACCTTC,CASSLVGVSYGYTF
TRBV5-1,.,.,TRBJ2-1,TGCGCCAGCAGCTCGCTACTAGAGAATGAGCAGTTCTTC,CASSSLLENEQFF
TRBV6-4,.,few,TRBJ2-2,TGTGCCAGCAGTCCGGTACCCGGGAGAGGGGAGCTGTTTTTT,CASSPVPGRGELFF
TRBV27,.,.,TRBJ2-1,TGTGCCAGCAGTCGGATCGTCAGCTCCTACAATGAGCAGTTCTTC,CASSRIVSSYNEQFF
TRBV6-5,TRBD1,many,TRBJ1-1,TGTGCCAGCAGCTACCAGGGACAGGTTGAAGCTTTCTTT,CASSYQGQVEAFF
TRBV11-2,TRBD1,.,TRBJ2-3,TGTGCCAGCAGCTTGGGACAGGACTCCACAGATACGCAGTATTTT,CASSLGQDSTDTQYF
TRBV7-6,TRBD1,few,TRBJ2-7,TGTGCCAGCAGCCCGGACAGGGTACAGTACTTC,CASSPDRVQYF
TRBV5-1,TRBD1,.,TRBJ1-1,TGCGCCAGCAGCCCCGGGACAGGAAATATGAACACTGAAGCTTTCTTT,CASSPGTGNMNTEAFF
TRBV6-5,TRBD2,.,TRBJ2-1,TGTGCCACCGGTGCTAGCGGGAGTTCAGGGAATGAGCAGTTCTTC,CATGASGSSGNEQFF
TRBV27,.,few,TRBJ2-7,TGTGCCAGCCAGCAGGGAGGGGGAACCTACGAGCAGTACTTC,CASQQGGGTYEQYF
TRBV27,.,.,TRBJ1-2,TGTGCCAGCAGCTTACGACGGACAGCAGCTAACTATGGCTACACCTTC,CASSLRRTAANYGYTF
TRBV6-6,TRBD1,.,TRBJ1-2,TGTGCCAGCAGAAACGGACAGGGGGACTATGGCTACACCTTC,CASRNGQGDYGYTF
TRBV11-3,TRBD2,once,TRBJ2-1,TGTGCCAGCAGCTTAGGCCTGACTAGCGGGAGGGTAAATGAGCAGTTCTTC,CASSLGLTSGRVNEQFF
TRBV4-1,TRBD2,.,TRBJ2-7,TGCGCCAGCAGCCAAGGTCTTACCCGGACTAGCTTCAACGAGCAGTACTTC,CASSQGLTRTSFNEQYF
TRBV9,TRBD1,.,TRBJ2-1,TGTGCCAGCAGCGAGACAGGGGGCTACAATGAGCAGTTCTTC,CASSETGGYNEQFF
TRBV2,.,.,TRBJ2-5,TGTGCCAGCAGTGACCGGTCAGGGGAAGAGACCCAGTACTTC,CASSDRSGEETQYF
TRBV18,TRBD2,.,TRBJ2-7,TGTGCCAGCTCACCACCGGGTAACCTAGCGGGAGGGCACGAGCAGTACTTC,CASSPPGNLAGGHEQYF